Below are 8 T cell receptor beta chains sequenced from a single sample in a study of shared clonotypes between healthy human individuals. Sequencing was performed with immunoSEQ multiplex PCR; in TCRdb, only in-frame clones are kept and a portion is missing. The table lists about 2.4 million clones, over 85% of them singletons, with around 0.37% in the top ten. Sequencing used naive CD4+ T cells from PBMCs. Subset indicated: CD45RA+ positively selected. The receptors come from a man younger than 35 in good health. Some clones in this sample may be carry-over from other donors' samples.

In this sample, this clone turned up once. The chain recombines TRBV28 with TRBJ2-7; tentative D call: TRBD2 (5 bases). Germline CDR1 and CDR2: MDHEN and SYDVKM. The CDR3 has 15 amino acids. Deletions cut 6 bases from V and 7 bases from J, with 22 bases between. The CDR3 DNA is TGTGCCAGCAGCCCCGGAGGAGTTCCCCTACGGGAGCAGTACTTC. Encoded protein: CASSPGGVPLREQYF.

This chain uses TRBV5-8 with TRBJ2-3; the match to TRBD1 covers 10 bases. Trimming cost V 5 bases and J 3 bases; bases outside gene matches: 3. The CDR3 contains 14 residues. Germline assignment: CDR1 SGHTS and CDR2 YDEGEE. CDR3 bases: TGTGCCAGCAGGGGGACAGGGGATACAGATACGCAGTATTTT. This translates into CASRGTGDTDTQYF.

CDR3 nucleotide sequence: TGTGCCAGCAGCGCCCGGACTAGCGGGAGCATCGTGACAGATACGCAGTATTTT. Amino acid sequence: CASSARTSGSIVTDTQYF. This chain joins TRBV9 and TRBJ2-3; 13 bases fit TRBD2. Per germline, CDR1 SGDLS and CDR2 YYNGEE. Unmatched junction bases numbered 10, after V lost 3 bases and J lost 3 bases. The CDR3 is 18 amino acids.

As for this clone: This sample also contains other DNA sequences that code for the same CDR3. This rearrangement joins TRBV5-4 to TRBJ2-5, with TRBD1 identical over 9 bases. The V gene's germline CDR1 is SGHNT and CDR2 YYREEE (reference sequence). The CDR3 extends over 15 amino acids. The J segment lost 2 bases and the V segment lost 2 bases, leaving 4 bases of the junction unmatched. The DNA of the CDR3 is TGTGCCAGCAGCTTAGGACAGGGGCCGCAAGAGACCCAGTACTTC. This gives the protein CASSLGQGPQETQYF. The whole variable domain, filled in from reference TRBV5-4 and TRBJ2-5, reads ETGVTQSPTHLIKTRGQQVTLRCSSQSGHNTVSWYQQALGQGPQFIFQYYREEENGRGNFPPRFSGLQFPNYSSELNVNALELDDSALYLCASSLGQGPQETQYFGPGTRLLVL.

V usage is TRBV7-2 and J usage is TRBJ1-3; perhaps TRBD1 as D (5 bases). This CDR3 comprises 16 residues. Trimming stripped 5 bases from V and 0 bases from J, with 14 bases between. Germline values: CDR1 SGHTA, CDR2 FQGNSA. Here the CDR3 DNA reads TGTGCCAGCAGCCCCAGACAGCTAAGCTCTGGAAACACCATATATTTT. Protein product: CASSPRQLSSGNTIYF.

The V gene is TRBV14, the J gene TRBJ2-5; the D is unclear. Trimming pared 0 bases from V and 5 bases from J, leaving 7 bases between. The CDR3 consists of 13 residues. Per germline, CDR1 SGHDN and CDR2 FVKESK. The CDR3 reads CASSQEWRETQYF. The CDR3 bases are TGTGCCAGCAGCCAAGAATGGCGGGAGACCCAGTACTTC.

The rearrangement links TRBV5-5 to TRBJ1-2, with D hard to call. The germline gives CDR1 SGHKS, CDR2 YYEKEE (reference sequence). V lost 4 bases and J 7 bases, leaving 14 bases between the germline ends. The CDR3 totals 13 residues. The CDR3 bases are TGTGCCAGCAGCCCTAACGGGCAGAGTGGCTACACCTTC. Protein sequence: CASSPNGQSGYTF.

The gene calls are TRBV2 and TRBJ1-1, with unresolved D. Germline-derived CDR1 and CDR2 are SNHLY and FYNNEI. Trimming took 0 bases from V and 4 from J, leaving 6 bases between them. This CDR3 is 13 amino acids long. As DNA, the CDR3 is TGTGCCAGCAGTGAAGCTCCCGTCACTGAAGCTTTCTTT. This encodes CASSEAPVTEAFF.